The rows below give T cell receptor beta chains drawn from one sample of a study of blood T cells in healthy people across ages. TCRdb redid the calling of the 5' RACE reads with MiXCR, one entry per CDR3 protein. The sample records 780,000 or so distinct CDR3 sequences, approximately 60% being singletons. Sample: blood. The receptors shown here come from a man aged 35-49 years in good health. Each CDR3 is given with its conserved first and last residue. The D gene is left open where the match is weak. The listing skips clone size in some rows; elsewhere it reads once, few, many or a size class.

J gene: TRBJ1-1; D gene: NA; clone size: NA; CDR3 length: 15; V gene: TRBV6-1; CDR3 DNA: TGTGCCAGCAATGAAGGGGGAATCATGAACACTGAAGCTTTCTTT; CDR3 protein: CASNEGGIMNTEAFF
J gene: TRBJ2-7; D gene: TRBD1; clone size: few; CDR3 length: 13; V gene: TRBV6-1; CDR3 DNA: TGTGCCAGCAGTACTTATGGACAGGCCGAGCAGTACTTC; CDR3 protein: CASSTYGQAEQYF
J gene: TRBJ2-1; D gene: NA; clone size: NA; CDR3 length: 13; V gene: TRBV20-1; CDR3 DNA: TGCAGTGCTAGACAGGGAGGGGGGAGTGAGCAGTTCTTC; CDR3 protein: CSARQGGGSEQFF
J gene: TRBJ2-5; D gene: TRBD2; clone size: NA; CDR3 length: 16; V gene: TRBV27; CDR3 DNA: TGTGCCAGCAGTCCCTCGGGACTAGCGGGGCAAGAGACCCAGTACTTC; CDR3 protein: CASSPSGLAGQETQYF
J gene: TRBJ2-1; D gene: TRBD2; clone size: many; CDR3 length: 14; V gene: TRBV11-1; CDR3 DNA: TGTGCCAGCAGCCGAGCGGGAGCTCGGAATGAGCAGTTCTTC; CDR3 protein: CASSRAGARNEQFF
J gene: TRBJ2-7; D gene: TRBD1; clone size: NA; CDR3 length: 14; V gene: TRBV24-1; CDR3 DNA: TGTGCCACCAGCACCGGACAGGGTCTCGACGAGCAGTACTTC; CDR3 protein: CATSTGQGLDEQYF
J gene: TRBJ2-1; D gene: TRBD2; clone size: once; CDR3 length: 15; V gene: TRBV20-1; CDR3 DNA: TGCAGTGCTAGACTAGCGGGGGGGTTGGACAATGAGCAGTTCTTC; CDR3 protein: CSARLAGGLDNEQFF
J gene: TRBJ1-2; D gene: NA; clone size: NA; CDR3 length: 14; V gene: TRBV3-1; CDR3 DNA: TGTGCCAGCAGCCAATACAGGAACCGATATGGCTACACCTTC; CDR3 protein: CASSQYRNRYGYTF
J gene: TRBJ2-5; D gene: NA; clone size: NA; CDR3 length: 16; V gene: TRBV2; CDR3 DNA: TGTGCCAGCAGTCTAAGACATAGTGGGTCCGCAGAGACCCAGTACTTC; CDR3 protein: CASSLRHSGSAETQYF
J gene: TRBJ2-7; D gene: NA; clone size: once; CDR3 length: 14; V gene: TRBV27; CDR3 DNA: TGTGCCAGCGGTGTATTGGGGGGCTCCTACGAGCAGTACTTC; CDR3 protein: CASGVLGGSYEQYF
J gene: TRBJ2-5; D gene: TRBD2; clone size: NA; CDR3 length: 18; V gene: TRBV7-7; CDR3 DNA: TGTGCTAGCAGCCCAACTAGCGGGGGGGCCGGGGGGCAAGAGACCCAGTACTTC; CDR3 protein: CASSPTSGGAGGQETQYF
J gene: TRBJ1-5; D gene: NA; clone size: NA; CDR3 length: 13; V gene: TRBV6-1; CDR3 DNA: TGTGCCAGCAGTGCCCTGAAGGATCAGCCCCAGCATTTT; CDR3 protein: CASSALKDQPQHF
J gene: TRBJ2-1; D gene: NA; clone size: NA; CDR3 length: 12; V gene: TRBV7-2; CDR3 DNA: TGTGCCAGCAGCTTAAGGAGGAATGAGCAGTTCTTC; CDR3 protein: CASSLRRNEQFF
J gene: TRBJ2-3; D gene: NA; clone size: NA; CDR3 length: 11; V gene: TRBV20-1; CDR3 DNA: TGCAGTTTTCTTTCTACAGATACGCAGTATTTT; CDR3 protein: CSFLSTDTQYF
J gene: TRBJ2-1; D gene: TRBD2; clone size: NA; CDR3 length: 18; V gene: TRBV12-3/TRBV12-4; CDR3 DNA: TGTGCCAGCAGTTTAGAGTCCGGACTAGCGGGGGGATCTAATGAGCAGTTCTTC; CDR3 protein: CASSLESGLAGGSNEQFF
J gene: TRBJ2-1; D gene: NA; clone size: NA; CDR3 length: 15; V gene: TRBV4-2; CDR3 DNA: TGTGCCAGCAGCCAAGGATACCGGGGCTACAATGAGCAGTTCTTC; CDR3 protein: CASSQGYRGYNEQFF
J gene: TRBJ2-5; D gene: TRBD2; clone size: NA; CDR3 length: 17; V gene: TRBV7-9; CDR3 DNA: TGTGCCAGCAGCCCCCGACTAGCGGGTGTCCCAAGGGAGACCCAGTACTTC; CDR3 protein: CASSPRLAGVPRETQYF
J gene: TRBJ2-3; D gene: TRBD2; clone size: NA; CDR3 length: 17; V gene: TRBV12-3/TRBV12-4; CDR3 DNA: TGTGCCAGCAGTTTTAGTGGACTAGCGGGCAACACAGATACGCAGTATTTT; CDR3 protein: CASSFSGLAGNTDTQYF
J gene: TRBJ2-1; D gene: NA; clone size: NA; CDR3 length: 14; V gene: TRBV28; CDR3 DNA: TGTGCCAGCAGTTCCCTTCCTTCCATCCAGGGGAAGTTCTTC; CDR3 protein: CASSSLPSIQGKFF
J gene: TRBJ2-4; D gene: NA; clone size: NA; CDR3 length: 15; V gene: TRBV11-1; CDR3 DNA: TGTGCCAGCAGCCAGGGACAAAACCCCTCTAGAGCCCAGTACTTC; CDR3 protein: CASSQGQNPSRAQYF
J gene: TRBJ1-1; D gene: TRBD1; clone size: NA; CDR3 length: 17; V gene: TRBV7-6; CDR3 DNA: TGTGCCAGCAGCTTAGCGCTCCGACAGGGCTTAAACACTGAAGCTTTCTTT; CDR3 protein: CASSLALRQGLNTEAFF
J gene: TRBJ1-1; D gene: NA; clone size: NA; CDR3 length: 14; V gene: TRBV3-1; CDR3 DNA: TGTGCCAGCAGCCAAGTTCCTGGGAACACTGAAGCTTTCTTT; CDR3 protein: CASSQVPGNTEAFF
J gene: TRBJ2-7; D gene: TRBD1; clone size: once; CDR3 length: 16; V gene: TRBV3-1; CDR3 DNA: TGTGCCAGCAGCCAAGGGACAGGGGGATCCTACAATGAGCAGTACTTC; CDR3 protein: CASSQGTGGSYNEQYF
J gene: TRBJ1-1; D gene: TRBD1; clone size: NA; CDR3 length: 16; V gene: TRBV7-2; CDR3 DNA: TGTGCCAGCAGCCCCCAGACAGGGACTAGGAACACTGAAGCTTTCTTT; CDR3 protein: CASSPQTGTRNTEAFF
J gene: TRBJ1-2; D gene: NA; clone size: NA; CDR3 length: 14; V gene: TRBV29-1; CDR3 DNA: TGCAGCGTTCCCCGCACAACAGGGCACTATGGCTACACCTTC; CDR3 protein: CSVPRTTGHYGYTF
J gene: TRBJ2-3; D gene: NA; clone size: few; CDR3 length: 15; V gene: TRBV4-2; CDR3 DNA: TGTGCCAGCAGCCAAGTACGGGACGGCACAGATACGCAGTATTTT; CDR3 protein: CASSQVRDGTDTQYF
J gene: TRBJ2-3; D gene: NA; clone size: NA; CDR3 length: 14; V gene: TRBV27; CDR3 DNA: TGTGCCAGCGCATTGGGACTCGCGGTAGATACGCAGTATTTT; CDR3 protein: CASALGLAVDTQYF
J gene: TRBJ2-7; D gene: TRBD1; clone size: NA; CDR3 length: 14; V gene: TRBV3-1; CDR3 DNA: TGTGCCAGCAGCCAAAGCCGGGACAGCTACGAGCAGTACTTC; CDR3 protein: CASSQSRDSYEQYF
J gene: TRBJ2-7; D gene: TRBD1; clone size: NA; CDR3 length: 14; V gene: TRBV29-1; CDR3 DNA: TGCAGCGTAAGGGACAGACAGGGGGGCTACGAGCAGTACTTC; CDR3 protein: CSVRDRQGGYEQYF
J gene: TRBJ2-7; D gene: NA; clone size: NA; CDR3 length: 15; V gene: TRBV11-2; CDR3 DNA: TGTGCCAGCAGCTACAGGACGGCAAATGGGCACGAGCAGTACTTC; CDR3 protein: CASSYRTANGHEQYF
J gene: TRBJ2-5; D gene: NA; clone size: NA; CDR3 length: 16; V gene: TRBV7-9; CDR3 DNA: TGTGCCAGCAGCTCCCGGGGGGTGGACAGCCAAGAGACCCAGTACTTC; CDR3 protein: CASSSRGVDSQETQYF
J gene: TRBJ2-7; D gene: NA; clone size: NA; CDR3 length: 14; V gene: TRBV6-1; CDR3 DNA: TGTGCCAGCAGTGATTTCGCCCAAAACTACGAGCAGTACTTC; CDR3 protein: CASSDFAQNYEQYF
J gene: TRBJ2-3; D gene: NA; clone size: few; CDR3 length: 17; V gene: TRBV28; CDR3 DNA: TGTGCCAGCATGGGGAGAGTGGACCCCAACAGGCCAGATACGCAGTATTTT; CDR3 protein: CASMGRVDPNRPDTQYF
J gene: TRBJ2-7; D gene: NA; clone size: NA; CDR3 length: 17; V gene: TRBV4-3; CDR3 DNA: TGCGCCAGCAGCCAAGATTTCGGCGAGAGTCAGGGGTACGAGCAGTACTTC; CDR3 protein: CASSQDFGESQGYEQYF
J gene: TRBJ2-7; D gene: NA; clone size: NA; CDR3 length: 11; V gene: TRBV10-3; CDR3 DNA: TGTGCCACAAGGGAGGACTACGAGCAGTACTTC; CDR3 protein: CATREDYEQYF
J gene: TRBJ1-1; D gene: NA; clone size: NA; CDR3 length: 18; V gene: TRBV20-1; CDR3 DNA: TGCAGTGCTAGAGTCTGGGGACGGGGATTTAAGGTGAACACTGAAGCTTTCTTT; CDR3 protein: CSARVWGRGFKVNTEAFF
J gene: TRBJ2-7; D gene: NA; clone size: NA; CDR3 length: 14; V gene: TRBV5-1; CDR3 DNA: TGCGCCAGCAGCCTAAACGGGACATCGATCGAGCAGTACTTC; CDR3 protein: CASSLNGTSIEQYF
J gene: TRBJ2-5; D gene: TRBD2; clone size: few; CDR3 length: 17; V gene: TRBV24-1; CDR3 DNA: TGTGCCACCAGTGATTTGACTAGCGGGGCTGCACAAGAGACCCAGTACTTC; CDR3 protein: CATSDLTSGAAQETQYF
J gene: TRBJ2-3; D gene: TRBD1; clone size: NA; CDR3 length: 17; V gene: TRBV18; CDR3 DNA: TGTGCCAGCTCACCCCGCGACAGGGCTGGATCCACAGATACGCAGTATTTT; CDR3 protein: CASSPRDRAGSTDTQYF
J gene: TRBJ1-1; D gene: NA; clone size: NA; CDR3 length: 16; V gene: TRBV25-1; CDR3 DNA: TGTGCCAGCAGTGAATATAGGGGGTTGTTGAACACTGAAGCTTTCTTT; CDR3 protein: CASSEYRGLLNTEAFF
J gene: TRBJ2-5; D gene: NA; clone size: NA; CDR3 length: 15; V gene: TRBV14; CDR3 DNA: TGTGCCGGCAGCCAAGGGGGACACCGCCAAGAGACCCAGTACTTC; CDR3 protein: CAGSQGGHRQETQYF
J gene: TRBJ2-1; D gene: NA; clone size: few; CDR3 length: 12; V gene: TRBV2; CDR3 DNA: TGTGCCAGCAGTGTACGGGGCGGTGAGCAGTTCTTC; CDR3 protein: CASSVRGGEQFF
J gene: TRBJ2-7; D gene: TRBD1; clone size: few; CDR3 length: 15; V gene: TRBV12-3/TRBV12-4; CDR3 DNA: TGTGCCAGCAGTTTCCGTGGACAGGGACAGTCCGAGCAGTACTTC; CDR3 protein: CASSFRGQGQSEQYF
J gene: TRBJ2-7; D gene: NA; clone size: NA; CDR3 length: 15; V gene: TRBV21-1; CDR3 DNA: TGTGCCAGCAGCGCAAGCGGGAGGGAGTCCATCGAGCAGTACTTC; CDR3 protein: CASSASGRESIEQYF
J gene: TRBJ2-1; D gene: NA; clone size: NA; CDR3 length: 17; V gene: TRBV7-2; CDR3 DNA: TGTGCCAGCAGCACGCCCGTGGGGGAGGAAACCTACAATGAGCAGTTCTTC; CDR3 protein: CASSTPVGEETYNEQFF
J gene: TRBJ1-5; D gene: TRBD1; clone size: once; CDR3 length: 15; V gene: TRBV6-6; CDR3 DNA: TGTGCCAGCAGCAAGGACAGGGCTAGCAATCAGCCCCAGCATTTT; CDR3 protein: CASSKDRASNQPQHF
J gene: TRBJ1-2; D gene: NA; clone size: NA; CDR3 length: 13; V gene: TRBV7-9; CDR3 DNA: TGTGCCAGCAGCTTAGTACAACGTGAGGGCTACACCTTC; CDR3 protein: CASSLVQREGYTF